This T cell receptor (beta chain) was retrieved from a study of control samples from healthy donors and cancer patients. Assay: immunoSEQ multiplex PCR; the TCRdb copy retains only in-frame clones and omits some. The sample includes roughly 130,000 clones, 90% of them seen just once. This CDR3 has 12 amino acids. V was clipped by 7 bases and J by 14 bases, with 23 bases between them. The germline gives CDR1 SQVTM, CDR2 ANQGSEA. Source material: blood. The TCR was taken from a young man in good health. The chain uses TRBV29-1 and TRBJ1-2; D is uncertain. The CDR3 here is CSANPDGPSGTF. CDR3 bases: TGCAGCGCGAACCCGGACGGGCCGTCTGGGACCTTC.